These 16 T cell receptor beta chains came from one sample sequenced in a study of ipilimumab plus nivolumab after autologous stem cell transplantation. Clones were sequenced by immunoSEQ multiplex PCR, and TCRdb holds only the in-frame ones, with some missing. The repertoire includes about 17,000 clones, 65% to 85% of them detected once, and roughly 36% sits in the top ten. This material consisted of PBMCs, taken in a trial of ipilimumab plus nivolumab as post-transplant consolidation. The receptors were gathered from a male donor with diffuse large B-cell lymphoma.

Here the CDR3 reads CASSLGGGGLSEAFF. The CDR3 bases are TGTGCCAGCAGCTTAGGCGGCGGGGGGCTCTCTGAAGCTTTCTTT. This chain joins TRBV7-2 and TRBJ1-1, with D tentatively TRBD1 (6 bases). This CDR3 has 15 residues. V lost 1 base and J 6 bases, leaving 15 bases between the germline ends. Germline CDR1 is SGHTA and CDR2 is FQGNSA.

The V call is TRBV7-2, the J call TRBJ2-1; no clear D gene. V was cut by 4 bases and J by 0 bases, with 4 bases left in between. This CDR3 has 13 residues. From germline, CDR1 is SGHTA and CDR2 FQGNSA. The CDR3, as DNA: TGTGCCAGCAGCTGGAACTCCTACAATGAGCAGTTCTTC. Protein: CASSWNSYNEQFF.

This chain uses TRBV5-1 with TRBJ2-2; D gene ambiguous. Germline CDR1 SGHRS, CDR2 YFSETQ. The CDR3 length is 15 residues. V dropped 0 bases and J dropped 4 bases, with 10 bases sitting between them. CDR3 nucleotides: TGCGCCAGCAGCTTGGGAGGTCTTGGCACCGGGGAGCTGTTTTTT. Its protein is CASSLGGLGTGELFF. Full variable domain (outside the CDR3, taken from reference TRBV5-1 and TRBJ2-2): KAGVTQTPRYLIKTRGQQVTLSCSPISGHRSVSWYQQTPGQGLQFLFEYFSETQRNKGNFPGRFSGRQFSNSRSEMNVSTLELGDSALYLCASSLGGLGTGELFFGEGSRLTVL.

The chain uses TRBV18 and TRBJ2-7; D not certain. The germline V gene has CDR1 KGHSH and CDR2 LQKENI. This CDR3 is 16 amino acids long. Trimming took off 3 bases at V and 4 bases at J, with 19 bases between the two ends. In DNA form, the CDR3 reads TGTGCCAGCTCACCGCGCTCAGCTGAACCCTATTACGAGCAGTACTTC. It is translated as CASSPRSAEPYYEQYF.

The CDR3 nucleotides read TGCGCCAGCACCAAAGGGACAGGGGTTTCGAATGAGCAGTTCTTC. This encodes CASTKGTGVSNEQFF. The rearrangement links TRBV5-1 to TRBJ2-1; TRBD1 matches 10 bases. The CDR3 spans 15 residues. Germline V gene sequence: CDR1 SGHRS, CDR2 YFSETQ. After removal of 6 bases from V and 7 bases from J, the junction contained 10 bases not matched to a gene.

By sample share, this clone is medium-sized (0.01 to 0.1%). The CDR3 DNA follows: TGTGCCAGCAGTCAGGGGACTGGGGCTAATGAAAAACTGTTTTTT. It codes for CASSQGTGANEKLFF. The rearrangement joins TRBV11-3 to TRBJ1-4; possible D gene TRBD1, 6 bases. V lost 6 bases to trimming and J lost 3 bases, with 14 bases between them. Germline V gene data show CDR1 as SGHNT and CDR2 as YENEEA. This CDR3 has 15 amino acids.

V gene TRBV5-4 combines with J gene TRBJ1-1, with unresolved D. Germline V gene sequence: CDR1 SGHNT, CDR2 YYREEE (reference sequence). The V end was cut by 4 bases, the J end by 10 bases, with 14 bases between. This CDR3 contains 12 residues. In DNA form, the CDR3 reads TGTGCCAGCAGCGCCGCGGGGAGCGGAGCTTTCTTT. This encodes CASSAAGSGAFF.

The chain joins TRBV2 to TRBJ2-7; 8 bases map to TRBD1. V was pared by 5 bases and J by 2 bases, with 8 bases of the junction left unmatched. The CDR3 covers 15 residues. Germline assignment: CDR1 SNHLY and CDR2 FYNNEI. The CDR3 DNA reads as TGTGCCAGCAGTCCGGACAGGGCAACTACCTACGAGCAGTACTTC. The encoded protein is CASSPDRATTYEQYF.

This rearrangement joins TRBV5-1 to TRBJ2-3; 11 bases map to TRBD2. V lost 2 bases and J lost 6; bases outside the gene matches: 8. This CDR3 has 16 amino acids. CDR1 is SGHRS and CDR2 is YFSETQ in the germline V gene. The CDR3 loop is CASSFGSGGAWDTQYF. Here the CDR3 DNA reads TGCGCCAGCAGCTTTGGTAGCGGGGGGGCCTGGGATACGCAGTATTTT.

The chain couples TRBV7-9 to TRBJ2-7, with D possibly TRBD1 on 6 matching bases. Germline V gene sequence: CDR1 SEHNR, CDR2 FQNEAQ (reference sequence). This CDR3 comprises 15 residues. V lost 2 bases to trimming and J lost 0 bases, with 11 bases between them. The CDR3 DNA reads TGTGCCAGCAGCTTATGGAAAGGGGGCTCCTACGAGCAGTACTTC. It yields the protein CASSLWKGGSYEQYF.

The V gene is TRBV25-1, the J gene TRBJ2-7; D possibly corresponds to TRBD1 (6 bases). The CDR3 length is 14 residues. V dropped 0 bases and J dropped 3 bases, with 9 bases sitting between them. Germline CDR1 MGHDK, CDR2 SYGVNS. This CDR3 is CASSEYGRGYEQYF. The CDR3 nucleotides read TGTGCCAGCAGTGAATATGGCAGGGGCTACGAGCAGTACTTC.

This sequence joins TRBV13 and TRBJ2-7, with D tentatively TRBD1 or TRBD2 (6 bases each). The ends were cut back, 5 bases at V and 7 bases at J, with 21 bases in the middle. The V gene's germline CDR1 is PRHDT and CDR2 FYEKMQ (reference sequence). The CDR3 extends over 15 amino acids. For the CDR3, the DNA is TGTGCCAGCAGCCAACCCGCGACGGGGGCTGAGGAGCAGTACTTC. Encoded protein: CASSQPATGAEEQYF.

The chain combines TRBV2 with TRBJ2-3; TRBD2 agrees at 9 bases. The CDR3 is 16 residues long. Losses at the gene ends were 4 bases for V and 6 bases for J; bases not matched to a gene: 11. Germline assignment: CDR1 SNHLY and CDR2 FYNNEI. CDR3 bases: TGTGCCAGCAGTGGAGTAGCGGGGGACCCTGGGGATACGCAGTATTTT. It encodes CASSGVAGDPGDTQYF.

The chain combines TRBV6-1 with TRBJ1-1; possibly TRBD1 for D (5 bases). Per the germline V gene, CDR1 is MNHNS and CDR2 is SASEGT. The CDR3 covers 11 residues. The CDR3 DNA reads as TGTGTCCTTGACAGGAACACTGAAGCTTTCTTT. This codes for CVLDRNTEAFF.

The chain couples TRBV5-1 to TRBJ1-1; TRBD1 matches 10 bases. The CDR3 extends over 14 amino acids. V was clipped by 4 bases and J by 11 bases; unmatched bases: 11. The germline V gene encodes CDR1 SGHRS and CDR2 YFSETQ. CDR3 region: CASSREWDRGTAFF. The CDR3 bases are TGCGCCAGCAGCCGGGAGTGGGACAGGGGAACGGCTTTCTTT.

The CDR3 DNA sequence: TGTGCCAGCAGTCGGGACAGCAATCAGCTGGATCAGCCCCAGCATTTT. This encodes CASSRDSNQLDQPQHF. The rearrangement uses TRBV5-5 and TRBJ1-5; 7 bases match TRBD1. This CDR3 spans 16 amino acids. J gave up 5 bases and V 5 bases, and 13 bases lay outside the gene matches. CDR1 is SGHKS, CDR2 YYEKEE, per germline (reference sequence).